This T cell receptor (beta chain) was recorded in a study of blood T cell repertoires in COVID-19 (dated by TCRdb to 2018 to 2021). In terms of the full investigation: The collaborator samples originated in the United States, Italy and Spain and spanned the acute and convalescent phases of COVID-19. The material from the prospective study consisted of cDNA or gDNA derived from T cells, B-cell-depleted T cells, or PBMCs. Deeply sampled blood TCRbeta repertoires from subjects exposed to, actively infected with, or recovered from COVID-19 were included in the dataset. A freely available public database, intended as a resource for researchers studying the immune response to SARS-CoV-2, is where the repertoires were released. Samples were obtained from the ongoing ImmuneRACE study (first 160 participants) and from roughly 1,300 subjects provided by 6 global collaborators. A de-identified subject ID, COVID-19 status, age in years and sex were almost always included in the sample metadata. Where available, HLA class I and class II types were obtained from metadata supplied by the sample provider rather than from assay-based typing.

V is cut by 6 bases and J by 8 bases, and the space between the germline ends is 22 bases. From its cysteine to its phenylalanine, the CDR3 spans 15 amino acids. Just CDR3 DNA is preserved here, 45 bases in frame from base 1. The germline V gene sets CDR1 to SGHTA and CDR2 to FQGNSA. TCRbeta CDR3 regions were amplified from genomic DNA by means of the immunoSEQ Assay, a bias-controlled multiplex PCR. The study's own analysis went as follows. Within the assay, amplification of reference gene primers was used to estimate how many nucleated cells each sample contained. Sequence reads were collapsed and filtered to measure the absolute abundance of every unique TCRbeta CDR3 rearrangement. Productive Simpson clonality was computed per sample as the square root of Simpson's diversity index over productive rearrangements. In its TCRdb copy, this immuneACCESS table keeps in-frame sequences only and misses some clones. Where compared with another copy, unresolved V genes explain less than half of these, and the others have no known cause. V and J calls and clone size come straight from that table; D and trimming were deduced from the DNA. The sample table holds about 310,000 clones, of which around 85% were seen once. In total, the top ten clones hold around 1.8% of the sample.

As for this clone: It has no known antigen specificity. No clone much larger than this one lies a single base away; base qualities are absent.

The investigation overall reported the following: The quantity of clinical and demographic metadata differed by source and by participant and was supplied without curation.

Participants in the prospective study were enrolled through a virtual design, were aged roughly 18 to 100 years, and lived in approximately 25 United States geographic areas. In the prospective study, participants were assigned to cohorts based on the clinical history participants reported in a screening survey and a study questionnaire. Exposed participants had been in contact with someone with a PCR-confirmed or clinician-diagnosed COVID-19 case within 2 weeks of study entry. In the prospective study, whole blood, serum and a nasopharyngeal or oropharyngeal swab were collected from each participant by mobile phlebotomists. Participants in the prospective study had the option to provide additional blood draws and questionnaires over a roughly 2-month period. Before DNA extraction, prospective study blood samples were shipped either frozen or at room temperature.

The source of this sequence is a young woman who had been exposed to COVID-19. The chain employs TRBV7-2 and TRBJ1-2, with TRBD1 tentatively as D gene (5 bases match). The sample was PBMCs or T cells enriched from blood (not recorded which). The DNA sequence reads TGTGCCAGCAGTTTTCAACCGGACACTCCGTGGGGCTACACCTTC. This encodes CASSFQPDTPWGYTF.